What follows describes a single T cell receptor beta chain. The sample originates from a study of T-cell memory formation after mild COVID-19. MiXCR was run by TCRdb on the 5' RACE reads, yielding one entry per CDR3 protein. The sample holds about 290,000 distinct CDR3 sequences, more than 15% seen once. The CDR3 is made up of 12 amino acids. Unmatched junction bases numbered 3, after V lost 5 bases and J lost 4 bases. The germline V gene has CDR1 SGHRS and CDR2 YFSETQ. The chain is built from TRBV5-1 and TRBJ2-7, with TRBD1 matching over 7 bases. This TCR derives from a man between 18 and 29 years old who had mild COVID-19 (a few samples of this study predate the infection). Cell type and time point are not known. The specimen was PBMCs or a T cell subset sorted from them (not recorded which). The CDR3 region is CASRTGEYEQYF. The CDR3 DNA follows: TGCGCCAGCAGAACAGGGGAATACGAGCAGTACTTC.